These T cell receptor beta chains were read from a single sample in a study of OX40 agonist ivuxolimab in advanced cancers. Data came from immunoSEQ multiplex PCR; TCRdb stores just in-frame clones and leaves some out. In the table there are about 100,000 clones, 84% of which are singletons. The source material was CD4+ or CD8+ T cells sorted from blood, sampled in a trial of the OX40 agonist ivuxolimab. The receptors derive from an adult with an advanced solid tumor such as melanoma, head and neck, liver or kidney cancer. The CDR3 runs from the conserved cysteine through the conserved F or W. Each record gives: D gene, V gene, J gene, clone size, CDR3 protein, CDR3 DNA. D genes are given only for firm matches. Only part of the rows carry a size: once, few, many, or a class if the clone is expanded.

-	TRBV11-2	TRBJ2-7	-	CASSLAPVREYPYEQYF	TGTGCCAGCAGCTTAGCCCCGGTTAGGGAGTACCCCTACGAGCAGTACTTC
-	TRBV11-2	TRBJ2-2	-	CASSLVLNTGELFF	TGTGCCAGCAGCTTAGTGTTGAACACCGGGGAGCTGTTTTTT
-	TRBV11-2	TRBJ1-4	-	CASSLRAGVGVEKLFF	TGTGCCAGCAGCTTAAGGGCAGGGGTTGGCGTAGAAAAACTGTTTTTT
-	TRBV4-1	TRBJ2-7	-	CASSQDDRSYEQYF	TGCGCCAGCAGCCAAGATGACCGATCCTACGAGCAGTACTTC
-	TRBV5-6	TRBJ2-5	few	CASSLETGQETQYF	TGTGCCAGCAGCTTGGAGACAGGCCAAGAGACCCAGTACTTC
TRBD2	TRBV5-4	TRBJ2-3	-	CASSPSGLGGNTQYF	TGTGCCAGCAGCCCCTCGGGACTAGGGGGGAATACGCAGTATTTT
-	TRBV2	TRBJ1-3	-	CASRRNQGDGNTIYF	TGTGCCAGCAGAAGAAACCAGGGAGACGGAAACACCATATATTTT
-	TRBV7-9	TRBJ1-1	-	CASISGRSNTEAFF	TGTGCCAGCATCTCCGGGCGATCGAACACTGAAGCTTTCTTT
-	TRBV6-6	TRBJ1-2	-	CASSSHRADGYTF	TGTGCCAGCAGTTCGCACAGGGCTGATGGCTACACCTTC
-	TRBV10-2	TRBJ2-7	-	CASGDGQNYEQYF	TGCGCCAGCGGGGACGGACAGAATTACGAGCAGTACTTC
TRBD1	TRBV7-6	TRBJ2-7	-	CASSLRGTEPYEQYF	TGTGCCAGCAGCTTAAGGGGGACAGAACCCTACGAGCAGTACTTC
-	TRBV4-2	TRBJ2-7	-	CASSQDELEGYEQYF	TGTGCCAGCAGCCAAGATGAGCTAGAAGGCTACGAGCAGTACTTC
-	TRBV5-4	TRBJ1-1	-	CASRPGLDKEEAEAFF	TGTGCCAGCAGGCCGGGACTCGACAAGGAGGAGGCTGAAGCTTTCTTT
-	TRBV19	TRBJ2-7	-	CASSMGQGRTYEQYF	TGTGCCAGTAGTATGGGGCAGGGGAGAACCTACGAGCAGTACTTC
-	TRBV6-5	TRBJ1-2	-	CASKGQIYGYTF	TGTGCCAGCAAGGGGCAGATCTATGGCTACACCTTC
-	TRBV15	TRBJ1-5	-	CATSRGGNQPQHF	TGTGCCACCAGCAGAGGAGGAAATCAGCCCCAGCATTTT
TRBD2	TRBV9	TRBJ2-1	-	CASSITSGGGNEQFF	TGTGCCAGCAGCATCACTAGCGGGGGTGGAAATGAGCAGTTCTTC
TRBD2	TRBV9	TRBJ2-5	-	CASSVAGVAGPQETQYF	TGTGCCAGCAGCGTAGCGGGGGTAGCGGGGCCTCAAGAGACCCAGTACTTC
-	TRBV21-1	TRBJ2-5	-	CASSKAGQGRSQETQYF	TGTGCCAGCAGCAAAGCTGGACAGGGTAGGAGCCAAGAGACCCAGTACTTC
-	TRBV6-4	TRBJ2-2	-	CASSVRGESTGELFF	TGTGCCAGCAGTGTCCGAGGGGAGAGCACCGGGGAGCTGTTTTTT
-	TRBV12-1	TRBJ1-6	-	CASSPRDRGNSPLHF	TGTGCCAGCAGCCCCCGGGACAGGGGTAATTCACCCCTCCACTTT
TRBD1	TRBV19	TRBJ2-7	-	CASRGQDTYEQYF	TGTGCCAGTAGAGGACAGGATACCTACGAGCAGTACTTC
-	TRBV6-1	TRBJ2-5	-	CASSEDGTSETQYF	TGTGCCAGCAGTGAAGATGGGACGAGCGAGACCCAGTACTTC
TRBD2	TRBV12-5	TRBJ2-5	once	CASGPFPPSGRRETQYF	TGTGCTAGTGGCCCCTTCCCCCCTAGCGGGAGAAGGGAGACCCAGTACTTC
-	TRBV10-3	TRBJ2-7	-	CAIGSSGSYEQYF	TGTGCCATCGGCTCTTCAGGGTCCTACGAGCAGTACTTC
TRBD2	TRBV5-6	TRBJ2-1	-	CASSSSGSGYNEQFF	TGTGCCAGCAGTTCCAGCGGGAGTGGGTACAATGAGCAGTTCTTC
TRBD1	TRBV7-2	TRBJ2-5	-	CASSSTGGEQYF	TGTGCCAGCAGCTCTACAGGGGGTGAGCAGTACTTC
TRBD1	TRBV7-6	TRBJ1-1	-	CASSSGTGVTGTEAFF	TGTGCCAGCAGCTCCGGGACAGGGGTTACCGGCACTGAAGCTTTCTTT
-	TRBV7-6	TRBJ1-1	-	CASSLFPETGTVNTEAFF	TGTGCCAGCAGCTTATTCCCTGAGACCGGGACGGTGAACACTGAAGCTTTCTTT
-	TRBV18	TRBJ2-1	-	CASSPEGGLFF	TGTGCCAGCTCACCAGAGGGAGGCCTGTTCTTC
-	TRBV19	TRBJ1-4	-	CASSLGQRVSEKLFF	TGTGCCAGTAGTCTTGGACAGAGGGTTAGTGAAAAACTGTTTTTT
TRBD1	TRBV5-1	TRBJ1-1	-	CASSLGTGRLTEAFF	TGCGCCAGCAGCTTGGGGACAGGGAGGCTGACTGAAGCTTTCTTT
TRBD2	TRBV25-1	TRBJ2-1	-	CASSGGTSGSLSNEQFF	TGTGCCAGCAGCGGTGGGACTAGCGGGAGCCTTAGTAATGAGCAGTTCTTC
-	TRBV5-1	TRBJ2-1	-	CASSLEGEGEQFF	TGCGCCAGCAGCTTGGAGGGAGAAGGTGAGCAGTTCTTC
-	TRBV7-3	TRBJ2-6	-	CASSLYTGANVLTF	TGTGCCAGCAGCTTATATACTGGGGCCAACGTCCTGACTTTC
TRBD2	TRBV2	TRBJ2-5	-	CASIWETGGTQYF	TGTGCCAGCATTTGGGAAACGGGAGGGACCCAGTACTTC
TRBD1	TRBV27	TRBJ1-1	-	CATAGTANTEAFF	TGTGCCACCGCCGGGACAGCGAACACTGAAGCTTTCTTT
-	TRBV5-6	TRBJ2-7	-	CASSLWSAPSYEQYF	TGTGCCAGCAGCTTGTGGAGCGCCCCCTCCTACGAGCAGTACTTC
-	TRBV5-4	TRBJ2-1	-	CALPTMKQFF	TGTGCCCTTCCTACAATGAAGCAGTTCTTC
-	TRBV6-6	TRBJ2-3	-	CASKTGADTQYF	TGTGCCAGCAAAACGGGGGCAGATACGCAGTATTTT
-	TRBV29-1	TRBJ1-2	-	CSVLRGWGYTF	TGCAGCGTTCTGAGAGGATGGGGCTACACCTTC
-	TRBV6-5	TRBJ1-2	-	CASSDGRYGYTF	TGTGCCAGCAGCGACGGCCGCTATGGCTACACCTTC
TRBD2	TRBV7-8	TRBJ2-7	once	CASSLGLAGHEQYF	TGTGCCAGCAGCTTAGGACTAGCGGGACACGAGCAGTACTTC
TRBD2	TRBV6-1	TRBJ2-7	-	CASSRTSVEQYF	TGTGCCAGCAGTCGGACTAGTGTCGAGCAGTACTTC
TRBD2	TRBV5-1	TRBJ2-1	-	CASSIGTSSHNEQFF	TGCGCCAGCAGCATCGGGACTAGCAGCCACAATGAGCAGTTCTTC
-	TRBV5-8	TRBJ2-7	-	CASAPGSWGGAIEQYF	TGTGCCAGCGCCCCTGGGTCGTGGGGGGGGGCTATCGAGCAGTACTTC
-	TRBV10-1	TRBJ2-1	-	CASSDSGPYNEQFF	TGCGCCAGCAGTGACAGCGGGCCCTACAATGAGCAGTTCTTC
-	TRBV7-2	TRBJ2-7	-	CASSPYRSYEQYF	TGTGCCAGCAGCCCCTATCGCTCCTACGAGCAGTACTTC
TRBD2	TRBV7-9	TRBJ2-7	-	CASSHGTITRGEQYF	TGTGCCAGCAGCCATGGGACTATCACTAGAGGCGAGCAGTACTTC
-	TRBV5-8	TRBJ2-3	-	CASSTAGRSTDTQYF	TGTGCCAGCAGCACAGCCGGGCGGAGCACAGATACGCAGTATTTT
-	TRBV6-1	TRBJ2-4	-	CASSEGVGGGLNIQYF	TGTGCCAGCAGTGAGGGGGTCGGAGGAGGATTAAACATTCAGTACTTC
-	TRBV29-1	TRBJ1-1	-	CSVMPGGYTEAFF	TGCAGCGTTATGCCCGGGGGCTATACTGAAGCTTTCTTT
-	TRBV4-2	TRBJ2-1	-	CASSQEGGLGNEQFF	TGTGCCAGCAGCCAAGAGGGGGGGCTGGGTAATGAGCAGTTCTTC